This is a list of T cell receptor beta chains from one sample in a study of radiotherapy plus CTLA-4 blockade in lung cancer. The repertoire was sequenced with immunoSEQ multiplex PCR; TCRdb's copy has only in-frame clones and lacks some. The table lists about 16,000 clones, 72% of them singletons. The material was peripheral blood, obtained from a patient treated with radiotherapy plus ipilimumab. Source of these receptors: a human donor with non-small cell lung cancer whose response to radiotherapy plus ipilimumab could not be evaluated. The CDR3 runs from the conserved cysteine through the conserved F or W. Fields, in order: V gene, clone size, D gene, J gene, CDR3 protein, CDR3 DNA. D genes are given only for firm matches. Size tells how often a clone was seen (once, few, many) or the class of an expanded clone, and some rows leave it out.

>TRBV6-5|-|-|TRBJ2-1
CASSTRDTGEQFF
TGTGCCAGCAGTACCCGGGACACGGGTGAGCAGTTCTTC
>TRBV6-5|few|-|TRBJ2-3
CASSIHESQPQYF
TGTGCCAGCAGCATACATGAATCTCAACCCCAGTATTTT
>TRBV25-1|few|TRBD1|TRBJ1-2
CASSVPGTDNYGYTF
TGTGCCAGTTCAGTTCCTGGGACAGATAACTATGGCTACACCTTC
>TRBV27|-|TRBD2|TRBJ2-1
CASSFPTSGGAFYNEQFF
TGTGCCAGCAGTTTTCCGACTAGCGGGGGGGCCTTCTACAATGAGCAGTTCTTC
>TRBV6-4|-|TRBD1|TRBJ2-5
CASSPGQGQETQYF
TGTGCCAGCAGCCCGGGACAGGGGCAAGAGACCCAGTACTTC
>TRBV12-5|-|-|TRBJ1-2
CASGLVLGRSYNYGYTF
TGTGCTAGTGGTTTGGTATTAGGCAGGTCGTATAACTATGGCTACACCTTC
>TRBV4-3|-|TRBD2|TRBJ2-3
CASSPRTSVGGMTDTQYF
TGCGCCAGCAGCCCCCGGACTAGCGTAGGGGGGATGACAGATACGCAGTATTTT
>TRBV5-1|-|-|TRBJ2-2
CASTNRQGNTGELFF
TGCGCCAGCACCAACCGGCAGGGGAACACCGGGGAGCTGTTTTTT
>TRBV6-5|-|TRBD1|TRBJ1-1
CASRTGGVTEAFF
TGTGCCAGCAGAACAGGGGGCGTGACTGAAGCTTTCTTT
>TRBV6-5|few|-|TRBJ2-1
CASSPLNPEEQFF
TGTGCCAGCAGCCCCCTTAACCCCGAGGAGCAGTTCTTC
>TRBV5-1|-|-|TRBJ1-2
CASSLFQGSNYGYTF
TGCGCCAGCAGCTTGTTTCAGGGTAGTAACTATGGCTACACCTTC
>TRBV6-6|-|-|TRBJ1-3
CASSLQDVSGNTIYF
TGTGCCAGCAGTCTACAGGACGTCTCTGGAAACACCATATATTTT
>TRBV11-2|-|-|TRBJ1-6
CASSLQGWGSPLHF
TGTGCCAGCAGCTTGCAGGGTTGGGGATCACCCCTCCACTTT
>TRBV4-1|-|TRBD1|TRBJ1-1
CASSPSGGPYTEAFF
TGCGCCAGCAGCCCTTCAGGGGGTCCTTACACTGAAGCTTTCTTT
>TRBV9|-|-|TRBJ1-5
CASSVGGLNQPQHF
TGTGCCAGCAGCGTAGGCGGATTAAATCAGCCCCAGCATTTT
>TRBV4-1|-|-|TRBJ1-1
CASSQEGKGRLRGGF
TGCGCCAGCAGCCAAGAGGGGAAAGGACGGCTTAGGGGTGGCTTT
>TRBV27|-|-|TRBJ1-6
CASSSRQGGNSPLHF
TGTGCCAGCAGTTCTAGGCAGGGTGGGAATTCACCCCTCCACTTT
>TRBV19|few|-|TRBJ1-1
CASTRGTEAFF
TGTGCCAGTACCCGGGGCACTGAAGCTTTCTTT
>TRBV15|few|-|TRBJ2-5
CATSRDRYVQETQYF
TGTGCCACCAGCAGAGATCGCTACGTTCAAGAGACCCAGTACTTC
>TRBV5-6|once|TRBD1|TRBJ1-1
CASSKPGQSALNTEAFF
TGTGCCAGCAGCAAGCCGGGACAGAGCGCTTTGAACACTGAAGCTTTCTTT
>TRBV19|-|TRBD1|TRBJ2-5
CASSNPRQGLETQYF
TGTGCCAGTAGTAATCCAAGACAGGGTTTAGAGACCCAGTACTTC
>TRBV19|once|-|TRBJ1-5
CASSIIGSGESQPQHF
TGTGCCAGTAGTATAATTGGGTCAGGGGAATCTCAGCCCCAGCATTTT
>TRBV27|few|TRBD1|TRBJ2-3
CASSRRTGTSTDTQYF
TGTGCCAGCAGTCGGCGGACAGGGACTAGCACAGATACGCAGTATTTT
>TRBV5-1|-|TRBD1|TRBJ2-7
CASSTGQGNYYEQYF
TGCGCCAGCAGCACCGGACAGGGGAATTATTACGAGCAGTACTTC
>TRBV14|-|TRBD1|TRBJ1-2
CASSQSGGYYGYTF
TGTGCCAGCAGCCAATCAGGGGGCTACTATGGCTACACCTTC
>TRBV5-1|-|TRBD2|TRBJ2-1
CASRDSGGPRYNEQFF
TGCGCCAGCAGGGATAGCGGGGGGCCACGCTACAATGAGCAGTTCTTC
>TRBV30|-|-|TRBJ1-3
CAWSPDSNTIYF
TGTGCCTGGAGCCCGGACAGCAACACCATATATTTT
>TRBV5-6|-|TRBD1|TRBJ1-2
CASSFGTGGSSYGYTF
TGTGCCAGCAGCTTTGGGACAGGGGGCTCGAGCTATGGCTACACCTTC
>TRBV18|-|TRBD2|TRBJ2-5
CASSPRSSGGEETQYF
TGTGCCAGCTCACCTCGATCCAGCGGGGGGGAAGAGACCCAGTACTTC
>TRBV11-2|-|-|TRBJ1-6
CASSSRAGSPLHF
TGTGCCAGCAGCTCCCGAGCGGGTTCACCCCTCCACTTT
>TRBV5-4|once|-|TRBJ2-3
CASSSGSGSDTQYF
TGTGCCAGCAGCTCCGGTAGCGGCTCAGATACGCAGTATTTT
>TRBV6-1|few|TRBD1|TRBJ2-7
CASTLQGAYEQYF
TGTGCCAGCACGTTACAGGGGGCTTACGAGCAGTACTTC
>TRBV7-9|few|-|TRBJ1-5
CADGEAQHF
TGTGCCGATGGTGAGGCCCAGCATTTT
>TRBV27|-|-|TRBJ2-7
CASSFNQAYEQYF
TGTGCCAGCAGTTTTAACCAGGCTTACGAGCAGTACTTC
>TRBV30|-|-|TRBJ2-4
CAWSLGSTKNIQYF
TGTGCCTGGAGTCTCGGTAGTACCAAAAACATTCAGTACTTC
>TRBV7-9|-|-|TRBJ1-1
CASLTGGTEAFF
TGTGCCAGCCTCACGGGAGGCACTGAAGCTTTCTTT
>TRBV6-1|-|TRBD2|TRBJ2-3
CASTRAGGLTDTQYF
TGTGCCAGCACCAGAGCGGGGGGACTCACAGATACGCAGTATTTT
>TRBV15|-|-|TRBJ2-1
CATSRGFTGLDEQFF
TGTGCCACCAGCAGAGGGTTTACAGGGCTGGATGAGCAGTTCTTC
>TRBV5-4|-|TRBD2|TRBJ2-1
CASSPTRSGVNNEQFF
TGTGCCAGCAGCCCAACCCGGAGCGGGGTTAACAATGAGCAGTTCTTC
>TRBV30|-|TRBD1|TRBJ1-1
CAWSTIQGRNTEAFF
TGTGCCTGGAGTACTATACAGGGGAGGAACACTGAAGCTTTCTTT
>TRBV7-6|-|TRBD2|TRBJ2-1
CASSSSGGNEQFF
TGTGCCAGCAGCTCCTCGGGGGGAAATGAGCAGTTCTTC
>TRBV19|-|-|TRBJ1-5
CASSRIQTTVSNQPQHF
TGTGCCAGTAGTCGGATCCAAACGACAGTTAGCAATCAGCCCCAGCATTTT
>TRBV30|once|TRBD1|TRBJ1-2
CAWTRQGEHGYTF
TGTGCCTGGACCCGACAGGGGGAACATGGCTACACCTTC
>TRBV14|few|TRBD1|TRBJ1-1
CASSYGQGVTEAFF
TGTGCCAGCAGCTACGGACAGGGGGTCACTGAAGCTTTCTTT
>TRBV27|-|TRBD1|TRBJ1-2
CASSSLQTGGTGYTF
TGTGCCAGCAGTTCGCTTCAGACAGGGGGAACTGGCTACACCTTC
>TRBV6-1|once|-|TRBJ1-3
CASSETGQGNAIYF
TGTGCCAGCAGTGAAACAGGGCAAGGAAACGCCATATATTTT
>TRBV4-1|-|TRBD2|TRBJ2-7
CASSQDFSLAGTEQYF
TGCGCCAGCAGCCAAGATTTTAGCCTAGCGGGGACCGAGCAGTACTTC
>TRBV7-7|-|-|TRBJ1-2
CASSPRRGTGYGYTF
TGTGCTAGCAGCCCACGCAGGGGTACAGGCTATGGCTACACCTTC
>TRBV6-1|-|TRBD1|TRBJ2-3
CASSDEETGVDTDTQYF
TGTGCCAGCAGTGACGAGGAGACAGGGGTCGACACAGATACGCAGTATTTT
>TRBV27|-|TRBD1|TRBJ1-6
CASQDRGSSPLHF
TGTGCCAGCCAGGACAGGGGCAGTTCACCCCTCCACTTT
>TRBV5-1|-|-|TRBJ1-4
CASSLGGFATNEKLFF
TGCGCCAGCAGCTTGGGAGGGTTCGCAACTAATGAAAAACTGTTTTTT
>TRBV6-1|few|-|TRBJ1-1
CASSEVGSGLRAYTEAFF
TGTGCCAGCAGTGAAGTGGGTTCGGGACTCCGGGCGTACACTGAAGCTTTCTTT
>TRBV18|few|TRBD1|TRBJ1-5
CASSPPSGTGGNQPQHF
TGTGCCAGCTCACCACCCTCTGGGACAGGGGGCAATCAGCCCCAGCATTTT
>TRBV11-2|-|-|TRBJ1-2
CASSLRQFYGYTF
TGTGCCAGCAGCTTACGACAGTTCTATGGCTACACCTTC
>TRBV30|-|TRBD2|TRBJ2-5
CAWSEGLAVGETQYF
TGTGCCTGGAGCGAGGGACTAGCGGTTGGAGAGACCCAGTACTTC